Below are 19 T cell receptor beta chains sequenced from a single sample in a study of Graves' ophthalmopathy and Graves' hyperthyroidism. As the template, RNA transcripts were used to amplify TCR beta CDR3 regions. A first-round RT-PCR used HTBI primers, followed by a second-round multiplex PCR. One entry per CDR3 protein, called by TCRdb with MiXCR from the multiplex PCR reads. In the table there are about 590,000 distinct CDR3 sequences, just under 40% of which are singletons. Material: peripheral blood or thyroid tissue (not recorded which). Every receptor here comes from an adult man with Graves' hyperthyroidism.

This rearrangement joins TRBV28 to TRBJ1-5; D not resolved. The CDR3 has 14 amino acids. CDR1 and CDR2 (germline): MDHEN, SYDVKM. The V and J ends lost 7 bases and 0 bases respectively, with 10 bases between them. The CDR3 region has the DNA TGTGCCAGCAAAGCCAGCTATAGCAATCAGCCCCAGCATTTT. It specifies CASKASYSNQPQHF. Full variable domain (outside the CDR3, taken from reference TRBV28 and TRBJ1-5): DVKVTQSSRYLVKRTGEKVFLECVQDMDHENMFWYRQDPGLGLRLIYFSYDVKMKEKGDIPEGYSVSREKKERFSLILESASTNQTSMYLCASKASYSNQPQHFGDGTRLSIL.

The chain recombines TRBV10-3 with TRBJ1-4; D is possibly TRBD1 (5 bases). V was shortened by 6 bases and J by 8 bases, with 28 bases between the two germline ends. CDR3 length: 18 amino acids. The germline V gene has CDR1 ENHRY and CDR2 SYGVKD. The DNA for the CDR3 is TGTGCCATCAGCCGGAACCGGGACCCTAGACGCACGGGAGAAAAACTGTTTTTT. Translated: CAISRNRDPRRTGEKLFF.

V usage is TRBV29-1 and J usage is TRBJ1-3; TRBD1 agrees at 9 bases. The length of the CDR3 is 14 residues. CDR1 SQVTM and CDR2 ANQGSEA come from the germline V gene. J was trimmed by 2 bases and V by 6 bases; bases with no gene match: 5. This chain's CDR3 is CSVDRDRAGNTIYF. CDR3 DNA: TGCAGCGTCGACCGGGACAGGGCTGGAAACACCATATATTTT.

Ten or more counts support this clonotype. The chain links TRBV19 to TRBJ2-7, with TRBD2 matching 10 bases. The CDR3 totals 16 residues. After removal of 6 bases from V and 0 bases from J, the junction contained 8 bases not matched to a gene. Germline V lookup: CDR1 LNHDA, CDR2 SQIVND (reference sequence). As DNA, the CDR3 is TGTGCCAGTAGAAGGGCCACTAGCGGGAACTCCTACGAGCAGTACTTC. Protein sequence: CASRRATSGNSYEQYF.

The chain links TRBV20-1 to TRBJ2-7, with TRBD1 matching over 7 bases. J lost 2 bases, V lost 0 bases, and 10 bases had no gene match. This CDR3 spans 16 amino acids. The germline V gene encodes CDR1 DFQATT and CDR2 SNEGSKA (reference sequence). The CDR3 sequence: CSARDQRQGQTYEQYF. CDR3 bases: TGCAGTGCTAGAGATCAGAGACAGGGACAGACCTACGAGCAGTACTTC.

The chain uses TRBV29-1 and TRBJ2-7; tentative D call: TRBD1 (6 bases). The germline CDR1 and CDR2 sequences are SQVTM and ANQGSEA. The V end was cut by 8 bases, the J end by 6 bases, with 23 bases between. This CDR3 contains 14 residues. CDR3 amino acids: CSQGFDRPFGEQYF. As DNA, the CDR3 is TGCAGCCAAGGTTTCGACAGGCCATTTGGCGAGCAGTACTTC.

V is TRBV12-3 or TRBV12-4 and J is TRBJ1-6, with a possible D match to TRBD1 (6 bases). This CDR3 is built from 16 residues. V was clipped by 5 bases and J by 9 bases, with 20 bases between them. The CDR3 nucleotides are TGTGCCAGCAGTGGGGGGACAACAGGGCCGCGTTCACCCCTCCACTTT. Encoded protein: CASSGGTTGPRSPLHF.

The rearrangement uses TRBV12-3 or TRBV12-4 and TRBJ2-3; D may correspond to TRBD1 or TRBD2 (6 bases each). The CDR3 covers 14 residues. Trimming took 6 bases from V and 3 from J, leaving 13 bases between them. The DNA of the CDR3 is TGTGCCAGCAGCCTGGGGGGCCGTACAGATACGCAGTATTTT. This codes for CASSLGGRTDTQYF.

The chain couples TRBV2 to TRBJ2-7; 11 positions match TRBD2. Germline CDR1 SNHLY, CDR2 FYNNEI. V gave up 8 bases and J gave up 1 base; unmatched junction bases: 10. The CDR3 runs 16 residues. The DNA for the CDR3 is TGTGCCAGCGTTGAAGAACCTAGCGGGAGGTCCTACGAGCAGTACTTC. Translating gives CASVEEPSGRSYEQYF.

The chain uses TRBV7-9 and TRBJ2-7, with 7 positions matching TRBD1. The J call could be wrong; TRBJ2-5 is a better fit for the DNA end. CDR1 SEHNR and CDR2 FQNEAQ come from the germline V gene (reference sequence). The CDR3 runs 14 residues. The CDR3 bases are TGTGCCAGCAGCTTAGCGCAGGACAGGGAGACCCAGTACTTC. Translating gives CASSLAQDRETQYF.

The table lists this clonotype with a count of one. The chain combines TRBV2 with TRBJ2-5; the D gene could be TRBD1 or TRBD2 (7 bases each). CDR1 is SNHLY and CDR2 is FYNNEI in the germline V gene. The CDR3 runs to 16 residues. The germline V and J ends were trimmed by 5 bases and 5 bases, with 21 bases remaining between them. The CDR3 is CASSPETGRVGETQYF. In DNA form, the CDR3 reads TGTGCCAGCAGTCCGGAGACAGGGAGGGTTGGGGAGACCCAGTACTTC.

Only one count was recorded for this clonotype. The chain couples TRBV2 to TRBJ1-2, with D tentatively TRBD1 (5 bases). Germline CDR1 is SNHLY and CDR2 is FYNNEI. With 7 bases removed from V and 13 bases from J, the gap between germline ends came to 22 bases. The CDR3 extends over 13 amino acids. CDR3 residues: CASTFIIREGCTF. DNA for the CDR3: TGTGCCAGCACCTTTATCATCAGGGAGGGTTGCACCTTC.

J is TRBJ2-7 and V is TRBV12-5; the D gene is possibly TRBD1 (5 bases). Germline values: CDR1 LGHNT, CDR2 FRNRAP. The CDR3 runs 14 residues. The CDR3 DNA follows: TGTGCCTGGAGTATCGGGCCCCAGGGTTACGAGCAGTACTTC. Translated, it gives CAWSIGPQGYEQYF.

This chain uses TRBV20-1 with TRBJ2-7; D is undetermined. Looked up from germline, CDR1 is DFQATT and CDR2 is SNEGSKA (reference sequence). V was trimmed by 2 bases and J by 7 bases, leaving 9 bases between them. CDR3 length equals 11 residues. CDR3 protein: CSARRRPEQYF. CDR3 nucleotide sequence: TGCAGTGCTAGACGGCGTCCTGAGCAGTACTTC.

The rearrangement joins TRBV3-1 to TRBJ2-7; a weak D match, TRBD2 (6 bases). With 5 bases removed from V and 1 base from J, the gap between germline ends came to 18 bases. Germline loops: CDR1 LGHDT, CDR2 YNNKEL (reference sequence). There are 16 residues in the CDR3. The CDR3 coding sequence is TGTGCCAGCAGCGAAACTCCGGGACTCCTTTCCTACGAGCAGTACTTC. It yields the protein CASSETPGLLSYEQYF.

In its sample, this clonotype was seen many times. The rearrangement uses TRBV15 and TRBJ2-5, with 13 nucleotides matching TRBD2. The CDR3 contains 17 residues. CDR1 LNHNV and CDR2 YYDKDF come from the germline V gene (reference sequence). Unmatched junction bases numbered 8, after V lost 2 bases and J lost 5 bases. The CDR3: CATSRSGLAGALETQYF. The CDR3 coding sequence is TGTGCCACCAGCAGAAGTGGACTAGCGGGAGCGTTGGAGACCCAGTACTTC. The variable domain in full, with the rest retrieved from reference TRBV15 and TRBJ2-5, is DAMVIQNPRYQVTQFGKPVTLSCSQTLNHNVMYWYQQKSSQAPKLLFHYYDKDFNNEADTPDNFQSRRPNTSFCFLDIRSPGLGDTAMYLCATSRSGLAGALETQYFGPGTRLLVL.

Regarding this clonotype: Relative to the germline gene, one junction end is altered; a read error may explain this. The rearrangement links TRBV7-9 to TRBJ2-3, with TRBD2 as a possible D gene (5 bases). The CDR3 has 13 amino acids. From germline, CDR1 is SEHNR and CDR2 FQNEAQ (reference sequence). The CDR3 DNA follows: TGCGCCAGCAGCGGACGTGGGACAGATACGCAGTATTTT. Its translation is CASSGRGTDTQYF.

This chain connects TRBV9 to TRBJ2-2; D possibly corresponds to TRBD1 (5 bases). The ends were cut back, 0 bases at V and 8 bases at J, with 8 bases in the middle. Germline V gene sequence: CDR1 SGDLS, CDR2 YYNGEE. The CDR3 totals 13 residues. The CDR3 spells CASSVERGGELFF. In nucleotides, the CDR3 is TGTGCCAGCAGCGTAGAAAGGGGTGGGGAGCTGTTTTTT.

The chain recombines TRBV4-2 with TRBJ2-2; 9 positions match TRBD2. The CDR3 extends over 16 amino acids. Losses at the gene ends were 6 bases for V and 0 bases for J; bases not matched to a gene: 5. Germline CDR1 and CDR2: LGHNA and YNFKEQ. The CDR3 bases are TGTGCCAGCAGTATTAGCGGGAGTGCGAACACCGGGGAGCTGTTTTTT. Amino acid sequence: CASSISGSANTGELFF.